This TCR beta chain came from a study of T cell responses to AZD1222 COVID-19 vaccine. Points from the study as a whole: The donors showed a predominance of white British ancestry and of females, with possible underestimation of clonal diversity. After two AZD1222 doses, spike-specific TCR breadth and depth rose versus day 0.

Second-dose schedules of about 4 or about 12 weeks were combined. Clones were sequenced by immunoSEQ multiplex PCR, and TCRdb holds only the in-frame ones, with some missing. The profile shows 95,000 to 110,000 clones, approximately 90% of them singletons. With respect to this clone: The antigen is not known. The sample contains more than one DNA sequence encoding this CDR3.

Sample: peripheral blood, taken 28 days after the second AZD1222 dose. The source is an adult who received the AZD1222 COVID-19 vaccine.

CDR3 protein: CASRTGSYGYTF. CDR3 nucleotides: TGTGCCAGCAGGACCGGATCCTATGGCTACACCTTC. The chain recombines TRBV12-3 or TRBV12-4 with TRBJ1-2; D gene uncertain. Trimming pared 6 bases from V and 4 bases from J, leaving 9 bases between. The CDR3 covers 12 residues.